One sample yielded the 17 T cell receptor beta chains listed below, sequenced in a study of blood T cell repertoires in COVID-19 (dated by TCRdb to 2018 to 2020). The library was obtained by the immunoSEQ multiplex PCR assay. Drawn from immuneACCESS, this table holds only the in-frame rearrangements with V and J called that TCRdb kept. Clones are partly lost; checked studies trace under half to an unresolved V gene and leave the rest unexplained. The sample records some 150,000 clones, around 83% of which are singletons. Of the sample, roughly 2.5% is held by the ten largest clones. Sequencing input: peripheral blood. The receptors stem from a human donor with acute or convalescent COVID-19. The donor label of this sample is uncertain.

CDR3 sequence (DNA): TGTGCCAGCACTGGACAGGGCCGTATCCAAGAGACCCAGTACTTC. Translating it yields CASTGQGRIQETQYF. The chain is built from TRBV7-2 and TRBJ2-5, with 8 bases matching TRBD1. Germline V lookup: CDR1 SGHTA, CDR2 FQGNSA. Unmatched junction bases numbered 8, after V lost 7 bases and J lost 1 base. The CDR3 runs to 15 residues.

The chain links TRBV5-6 to TRBJ1-3; 7 positions agree with TRBD1. The CDR3 has 14 residues. Trimming at V came to 3 bases and at J to 4 bases, leaving 4 bases not matched to a gene. From germline, CDR1 is SGHDT and CDR2 YYEEEE. The CDR3: CASSSPGQGNTIYF. The CDR3 DNA follows: TGTGCCAGCAGCTCTCCGGGACAGGGAAACACCATATATTTT.

For the CDR3, the DNA is TGCGCCAGCAGCCAAGATAAGTTGGCACACTACGAGCAGTACTTC. Protein: CASSQDKLAHYEQYF. The V gene is TRBV4-3, the J gene TRBJ2-7; D is undetermined. V dropped 0 bases and J dropped 3 bases, with 12 bases sitting between them. Germline values: CDR1 LGHNA, CDR2 YSLEER. This CDR3 region has 15 residues.

J is TRBJ1-2 and V is TRBV6-6; 10 bases fit TRBD1. Germline V gene sequence: CDR1 MNHNY, CDR2 SVGAGI (reference sequence). The V segment lost 2 bases and the J segment 7 bases; nucleotides outside the gene matches: 7. CDR3 size: 15 residues. CDR3 protein: CASSYDLRDRGGYTF. The CDR3 DNA follows: TGTGCCAGCAGTTACGACCTACGGGACAGGGGTGGCTACACCTTC.

The rearrangement links TRBV9 to TRBJ2-5; D is uncertain. Trimming removed 0 bases from V and 1 base from J, with 7 bases in between. In germline, CDR1 is SGDLS, CDR2 YYNGEE. The CDR3 extends over 14 amino acids. The chain's CDR3 is CASSVGPSQETQYF. CDR3 DNA: TGTGCCAGCAGCGTAGGGCCCAGCCAAGAGACCCAGTACTTC.

This clone was seen a single time. V is TRBV5-6 and J is TRBJ1-6, with D maybe TRBD1 (6 bases). This CDR3 region has 14 residues. Trimming shortened V by 0 bases and J by 7 bases, and 8 bases separated the two germline ends. Germline V gene lookup returns CDR1 SGHDT and CDR2 YYEEEE. The CDR3 sequence is CASSLGQVNSPLHF. The DNA of the CDR3 is TGTGCCAGCAGCTTGGGACAGGTCAATTCACCCCTCCACTTT.

This clone was counted between two and nine times. The gene calls are TRBV29-1 and TRBJ1-1, with 7 bases aligning to TRBD1. This CDR3 has 11 residues. Germline CDR1 reads SQVTM; CDR2 reads ANQGSEA. The V segment lost 6 bases and the J segment 3 bases; nucleotides outside the gene matches: 1. This chain's CDR3 is CSVQGDTEAFF. For the CDR3, the DNA is TGCAGCGTGCAGGGGGACACTGAAGCTTTCTTT.

The sample holds one count of this clone. The rearrangement joins TRBV19 to TRBJ1-6, with D maybe TRBD1 (6 bases). The CDR3 length is 15 residues. The V and J ends lost 4 bases and 10 bases respectively, with 17 bases between them. CDR1 is LNHDA, CDR2 SQIVND, per germline (reference sequence). The CDR3 DNA sequence: TGTGCCAGTAGTACGATACTTACAGGGACCTCACCCCTCCACTTT. This encodes CASSTILTGTSPLHF.

The CDR3 is CASSEQGDYGYTF. DNA of the CDR3: TGTGCCAGCAGTGAACAGGGGGACTATGGCTACACCTTC. The rearrangement links TRBV25-1 to TRBJ1-2; 7 bases agree with TRBD1. The CDR3 is 13 residues long. The germline gives CDR1 MGHDK, CDR2 SYGVNS. After removal of 2 bases from V and 3 bases from J, the junction contained 0 bases not matched to a gene.

The CDR3 here is CATQGAAYNEQFF. CDR3 DNA: TGTGCCACACAGGGGGCTGCCTACAATGAGCAGTTCTTC. The chain combines TRBV27 with TRBJ2-1; 9 positions match TRBD1. The germline V gene encodes CDR1 MNHEY and CDR2 SMNVEV (reference sequence). The CDR3 extends over 13 amino acids. Trimming took 10 bases from V and 2 from J; bases not matched to a gene: 3.

The chain employs TRBV11-2 and TRBJ2-7; no clear D gene. CDR3 length equals 11 residues. Germline V CDR1 and CDR2: SGHAT, FQNNGV. V was pared by 4 bases and J by 3 bases, with 4 bases between. CDR3 sequence reads: CASSSHYEQYV. The CDR3 region has the DNA TGTGCCAGCAGCTCCCACTACGAGCAGTACGTC.

The chain links TRBV18 to TRBJ1-2, with unresolved D. The germline V gene encodes CDR1 KGHSH and CDR2 LQKENI. V lost 3 bases to trimming and J lost 5 bases, with 10 bases between them. The CDR3 consists of 13 residues. The CDR3 loop reads CASSPRLEYGYTF. The DNA of the CDR3 is TGTGCCAGCTCACCGCGGCTAGAATATGGCTACACCTTC.

The J gene is TRBJ2-2, the V gene TRBV3-1 (or the pseudogene TRBV3-2), with 10 positions matching TRBD1. The ends lost 6 bases at V and 1 base at J; junction bases unmatched: 8. Germline assignment: CDR1 LGHDT and CDR2 YNNKEL (reference sequence). This CDR3 contains 17 residues. The DNA for the CDR3 is TGTGCCAGCAGGCGCCGGGACAGGGGAGGGAACACCGGGGAGCTGTTTTTT. Amino acid sequence: CASRRRDRGGNTGELFF.

V is TRBV7-9 and J is TRBJ1-3; D is ambiguous. Germline lookup yields CDR1 SEHNR and CDR2 FQNEAQ (reference sequence). CDR3 length: 14 amino acids. V dropped 0 bases and J dropped 6 bases, with 9 bases sitting between them. The CDR3 region has the DNA TGTGCCAGCAGCTTAGCATTTGGAGTAAACACCATATATTTT. Its protein product is CASSLAFGVNTIYF.

V gene TRBV21-1 combines with J gene TRBJ1-1; TRBD1, the D gene given by the table, was not confirmed from the DNA. TRBV21-1 represents a pseudogene. The length of the CDR3 is 15 residues. CDR3 nucleotides: TGTGCCAGCAGCAAAGGGGAAACAGGGAAGACTGAAGCTTTCTTT. This codes for CASSKGETGKTEAFF.

This clone was recorded once. The CDR3 nucleotides read TGTGCCAGCAGCTTAGGACTATACAATGAGCAGTTCTTC. It encodes CASSLGLYNEQFF. The V gene is TRBV11-3, the J gene TRBJ2-1; possibly TRBD2 for D (5 bases). Germline CDR1 reads SGHNT; CDR2 reads YENEEA. The CDR3 is made up of 13 amino acids. The V and J ends lost 1 base and 4 bases respectively, with 5 bases between them.

The rearrangement joins TRBV28 to TRBJ1-5; the D gene is possibly TRBD1 (6 bases). The V gene's germline CDR1 is MDHEN and CDR2 SYDVKM. Trimming removed 5 bases from V and 4 bases from J, with 15 bases in between. The CDR3 totals 15 residues. Written as DNA, the CDR3 is TGTGCCAGCAGTCATTTCCAGGGGTATAATCAGCCCCAGCATTTT. This sequence encodes CASSHFQGYNQPQHF.